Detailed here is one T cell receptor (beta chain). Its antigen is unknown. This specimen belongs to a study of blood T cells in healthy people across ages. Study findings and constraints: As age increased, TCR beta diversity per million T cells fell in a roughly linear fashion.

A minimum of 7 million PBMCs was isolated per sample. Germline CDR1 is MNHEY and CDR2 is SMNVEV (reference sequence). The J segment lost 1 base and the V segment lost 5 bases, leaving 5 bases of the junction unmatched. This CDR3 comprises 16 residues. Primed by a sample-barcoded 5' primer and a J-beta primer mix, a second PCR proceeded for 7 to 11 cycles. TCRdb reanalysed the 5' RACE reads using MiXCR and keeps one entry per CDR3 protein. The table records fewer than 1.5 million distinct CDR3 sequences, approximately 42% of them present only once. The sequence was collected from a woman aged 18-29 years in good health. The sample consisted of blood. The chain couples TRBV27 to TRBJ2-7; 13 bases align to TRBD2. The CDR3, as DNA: TGTGCCAGCAGTCGGACTAGCGGGAGTCCTTCCTACGAGCAGTACTTC. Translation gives CASSRTSGSPSYEQYF.